What follows is one T cell receptor (beta chain) and its context. CDR1 SGHRS and CDR2 YFSETQ come from the germline V gene. This CDR3 is built from 15 residues. V was shortened by 3 bases and J by 2 bases, with 14 bases between the two germline ends. Original processing methods: Quantification of nucleated cells was approximated via reference gene primer amplification. Method: immunoSEQ multiplex PCR; TCRdb's copy keeps in-frame clones and lacks some. Clone size and the V and J calls come from that table; the DNA yielded D and trimming. Of about 250,000 clones in the sample, around 88% were seen once. The data were taken from a study of blood T cell repertoires in COVID-19.

The sequence came from a woman aged 25 to 39 with COVID-19, enrolled during active disease. Input material: peripheral blood. This rearrangement joins TRBV5-1 to TRBJ2-5; D is undetermined. CDR3 region: CASSSDGDWQETQYF. The CDR3 DNA sequence: TGCGCCAGCAGCTCCGACGGAGATTGGCAAGAGACCCAGTACTTC.